The rows below give T cell receptor beta chains drawn from one sample of a study of T cell changes during pregnancy in multiple sclerosis. The method was immunoSEQ multiplex PCR; TCRdb's version includes in-frame clones alone and lacks a portion of them. The sample holds about 68,000 clones, roughly nine tenths seen once. Material: peripheral blood, obtained in the second trimester of pregnancy. These receptors all come from a female donor with multiple sclerosis, enrolled in a pregnancy study. CDR3s include the opening cysteine and the closing phenylalanine or tryptophan. The D gene is left open where the match is weak.

>TRBJ1-4|.|TRBV4-3
TGCGCCAGCAGCCAAGATCGAGTGTTGGCAACTAATGAAAAACTGTTTTTT
CASSQDRVLATNEKLFF
>TRBJ2-7|TRBD1|TRBV14
TGTGCCAGCAGCCAACGGACAGGGGACTACGAGCAGTACTTC
CASSQRTGDYEQYF
>TRBJ1-2|.|TRBV29-1
TGCAGCGTTGACGTTAATAACTATGGCTACACCTTC
CSVDVNNYGYTF
>TRBJ1-4|TRBD1|TRBV11-3
TGTGCCAGCAGCCCTGGTGGGAAAAGGGGGCATGAAAAACTGTTTTTT
CASSPGGKRGHEKLFF
>TRBJ1-5|.|TRBV4-1
TGCGCCAGCAGCCAAGATCAGGCCTCCAATCAGCCCCAGCATTTT
CASSQDQASNQPQHF
>TRBJ2-3|TRBD2|TRBV9
TGTGCCAGCAGCGTAGGGGCGGGGGGGACAGATACGCAGTATTTT
CASSVGAGGTDTQYF
>TRBJ2-1|.|TRBV6-5
TGTGCCAGCAGTTACGGGGCGAATGAGCAGTTCTTC
CASSYGANEQFF
>TRBJ1-1|.|TRBV2
TGTGCCACCCGAGCCCTGAGGGCTGCCATGAACACTGAAGCTTTCTTT
CATRALRAAMNTEAFF
>TRBJ2-3|.|TRBV9
TGTGCCAGCAGCCTGAACAGGGATCGGACAGATACGCAGTATTTT
CASSLNRDRTDTQYF
>TRBJ1-1|TRBD1|TRBV7-2
TGTGCCAGCAGCCCCGACAGGGTGGGGGCTTTCTTT
CASSPDRVGAFF